This T cell receptor (beta chain) was captured by sequencing in a study of identifying expanded T cells in peripheral blood. Of note for this clone: Antigen unknown.

During the collection period, no donor immune events like infections were recorded. General observations from the study: Differentially abundant clones: around 1.1 between replicates, around 16 at roughly 15 days, 19 to 20 at four.

Here immunoSEQ multiplex PCR was the method, and the copy in TCRdb shows in-frame clones only, minus some. Of some 120,000 clones in the sample, approximately 80% were seen once. CDR3 length: 18 residues. Trimming pared 1 base from V and 3 bases from J, leaving 19 bases between. CDR1 is SGHVS and CDR2 is FQNEAQ in the germline V gene. Source material: blood. This sequence joins TRBV7-8 and TRBJ2-1, with TRBD2 as a possible D gene (5 bases). This clonotype was sampled from a person aged 18-70 years in good health. The CDR3 loop reads CASSLVKGERYLYNEQFF. In DNA form, the CDR3 reads TGTGCCAGCAGCTTAGTCAAGGGAGAAAGGTATCTCTACAATGAGCAGTTCTTC.